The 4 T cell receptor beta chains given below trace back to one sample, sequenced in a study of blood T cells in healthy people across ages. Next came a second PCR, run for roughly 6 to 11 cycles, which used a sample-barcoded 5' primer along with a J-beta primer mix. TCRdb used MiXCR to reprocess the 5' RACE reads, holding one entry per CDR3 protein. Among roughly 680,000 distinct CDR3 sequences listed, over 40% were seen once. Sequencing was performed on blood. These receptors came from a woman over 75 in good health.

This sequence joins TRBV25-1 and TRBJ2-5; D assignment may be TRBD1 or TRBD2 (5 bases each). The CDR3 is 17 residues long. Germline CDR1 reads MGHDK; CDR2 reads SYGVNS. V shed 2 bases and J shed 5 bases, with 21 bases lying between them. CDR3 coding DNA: TGTGCCAGCAGTGAACTGGGCAGGCTACCCGAGGGGGAGACCCAGTACTTC. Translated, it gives CASSELGRLPEGETQYF.

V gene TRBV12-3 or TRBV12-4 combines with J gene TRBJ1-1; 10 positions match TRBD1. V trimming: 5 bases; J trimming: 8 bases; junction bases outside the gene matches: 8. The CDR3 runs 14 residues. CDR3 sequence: CASSPRTGGREAFF. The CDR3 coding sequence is TGTGCCAGCAGTCCGCGGACAGGGGGAAGGGAAGCTTTCTTT.

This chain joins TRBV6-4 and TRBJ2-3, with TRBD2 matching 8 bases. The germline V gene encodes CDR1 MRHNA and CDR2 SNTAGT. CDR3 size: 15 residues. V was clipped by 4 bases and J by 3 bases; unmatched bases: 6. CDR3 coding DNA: TGTGCCAGCAGTGCGCGTCAGCGGGAGACAGATACGCAGTATTTT. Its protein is CASSARQRETDTQYF.

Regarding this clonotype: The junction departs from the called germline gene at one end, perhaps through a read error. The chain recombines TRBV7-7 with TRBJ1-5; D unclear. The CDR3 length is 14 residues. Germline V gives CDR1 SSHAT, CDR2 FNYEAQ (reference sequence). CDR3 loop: CVSSVDLFSQPQHF. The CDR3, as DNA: TGTGTCAGCAGCGTGGACCTTTTTAGCCAGCCCCAGCATTTT.